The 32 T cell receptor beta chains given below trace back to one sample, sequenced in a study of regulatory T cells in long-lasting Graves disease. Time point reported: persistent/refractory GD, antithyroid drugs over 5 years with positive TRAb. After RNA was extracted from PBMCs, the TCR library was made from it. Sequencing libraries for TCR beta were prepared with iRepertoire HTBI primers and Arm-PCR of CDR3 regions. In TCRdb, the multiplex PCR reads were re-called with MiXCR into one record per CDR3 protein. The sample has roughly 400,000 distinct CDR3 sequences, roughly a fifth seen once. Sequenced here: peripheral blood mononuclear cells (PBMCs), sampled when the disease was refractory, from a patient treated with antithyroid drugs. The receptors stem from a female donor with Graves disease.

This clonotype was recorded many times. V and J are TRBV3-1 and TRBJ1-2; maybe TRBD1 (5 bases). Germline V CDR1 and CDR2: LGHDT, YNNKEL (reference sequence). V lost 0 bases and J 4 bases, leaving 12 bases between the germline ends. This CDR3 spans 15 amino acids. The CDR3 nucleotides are TGTGCCAGCAGCCAAGATACCAGGGCGTTCTATGGCTACACCTTC. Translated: CASSQDTRAFYGYTF.

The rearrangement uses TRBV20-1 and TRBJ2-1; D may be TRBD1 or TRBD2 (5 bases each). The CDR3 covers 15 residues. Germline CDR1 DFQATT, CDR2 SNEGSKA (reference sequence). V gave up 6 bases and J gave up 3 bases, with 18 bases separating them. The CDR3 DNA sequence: TGCAGTGCAGGGGAGCTAACTAAGTTCTACAATGAGCAGTTCTTC. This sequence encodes CSAGELTKFYNEQFF.

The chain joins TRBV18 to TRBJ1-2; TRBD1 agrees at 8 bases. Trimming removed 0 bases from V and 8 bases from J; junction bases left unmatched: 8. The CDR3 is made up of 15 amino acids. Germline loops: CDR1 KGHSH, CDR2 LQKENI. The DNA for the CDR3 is TGTGCCAGCTCACCACCAGACAGGGGCGCCGGGGGCTACACCTTC. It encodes CASSPPDRGAGGYTF.

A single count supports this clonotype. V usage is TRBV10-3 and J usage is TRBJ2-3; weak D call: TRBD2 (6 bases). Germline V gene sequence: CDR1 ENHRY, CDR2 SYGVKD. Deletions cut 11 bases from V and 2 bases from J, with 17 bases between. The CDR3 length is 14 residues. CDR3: CASLPGGNTDTQYF. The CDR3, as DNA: TGTGCCTCTCTCCCCGGCGGGAACACAGATACGCAGTATTTT.

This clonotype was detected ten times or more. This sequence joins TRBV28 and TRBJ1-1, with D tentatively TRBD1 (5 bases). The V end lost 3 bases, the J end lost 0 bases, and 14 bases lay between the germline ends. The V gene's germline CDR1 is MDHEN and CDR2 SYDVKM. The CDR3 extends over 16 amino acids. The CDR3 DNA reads TGTGCCAGCAGTTTTCTTTTGAGGGGCGTGAACACTGAAGCTTTCTTT. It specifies CASSFLLRGVNTEAFF. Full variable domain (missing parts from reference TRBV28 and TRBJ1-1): DVKVTQSSRYLVKRTGEKVFLECVQDMDHENMFWYRQDPGLGLRLIYFSYDVKMKEKGDIPEGYSVSREKKERFSLILESASTNQTSMYLCASSFLLRGVNTEAFFGQGTRLTVV.

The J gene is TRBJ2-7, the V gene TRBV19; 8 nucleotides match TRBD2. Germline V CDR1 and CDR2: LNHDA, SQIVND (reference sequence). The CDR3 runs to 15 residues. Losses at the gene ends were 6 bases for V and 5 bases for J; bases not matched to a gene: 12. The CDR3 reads CASRRAGTSTDEQYF. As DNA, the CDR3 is TGTGCCAGTAGACGTGCCGGGACTAGTACCGACGAGCAGTACTTC.

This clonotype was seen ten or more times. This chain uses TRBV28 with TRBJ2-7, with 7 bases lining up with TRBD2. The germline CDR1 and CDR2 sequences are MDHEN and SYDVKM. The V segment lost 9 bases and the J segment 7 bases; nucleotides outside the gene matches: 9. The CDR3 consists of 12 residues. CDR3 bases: TGTGCCAGTTTATCTTCAGCGGGAGAGCAGTACTTC. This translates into CASLSSAGEQYF.

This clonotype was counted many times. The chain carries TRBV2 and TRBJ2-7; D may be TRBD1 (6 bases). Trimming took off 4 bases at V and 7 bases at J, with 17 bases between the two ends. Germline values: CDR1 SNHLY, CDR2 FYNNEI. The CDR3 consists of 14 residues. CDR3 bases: TGTGCCAGCAGTGGCCCCGGGACAACTGGGGAGCAGTACTTC. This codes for CASSGPGTTGEQYF. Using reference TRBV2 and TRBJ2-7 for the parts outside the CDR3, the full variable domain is EPEVTQTPSHQVTQMGQEVILRCVPISNHLYFYWYRQILGQKVEFLVSFYNNEISEKSEIFDDQFSVERPDGSNFTLKIRSTKLEDSAMYFCASSGPGTTGEQYFGPGTRLTVT.

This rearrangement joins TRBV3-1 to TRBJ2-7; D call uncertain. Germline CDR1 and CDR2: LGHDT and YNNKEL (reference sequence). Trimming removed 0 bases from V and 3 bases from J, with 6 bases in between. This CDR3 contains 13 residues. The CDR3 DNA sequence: TGTGCCAGCAGCCAAGATTCTGACTACGAGCAGTACTTC. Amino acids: CASSQDSDYEQYF.

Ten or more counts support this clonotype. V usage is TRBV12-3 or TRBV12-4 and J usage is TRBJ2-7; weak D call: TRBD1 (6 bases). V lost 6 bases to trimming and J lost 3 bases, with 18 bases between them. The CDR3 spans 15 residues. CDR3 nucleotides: TGTGCCAGCAGCTCAAAAGGGGACAAGCACTACGAGCAGTACTTC. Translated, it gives CASSSKGDKHYEQYF.

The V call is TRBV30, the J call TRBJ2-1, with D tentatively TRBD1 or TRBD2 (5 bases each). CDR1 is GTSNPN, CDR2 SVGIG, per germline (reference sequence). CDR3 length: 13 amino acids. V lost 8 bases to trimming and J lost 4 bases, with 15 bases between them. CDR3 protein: CARRETAYNEQFF. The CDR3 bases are TGTGCCCGAAGGGAGACAGCTTACAATGAGCAGTTCTTC. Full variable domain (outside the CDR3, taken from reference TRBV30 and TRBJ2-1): SQTIHQWPATLVQPVGSPLSLECTVEGTSNPNLYWYRQAAGRGLQLLFYSVGIGQISSEVPQNLSASRPQDRQFILSSKKLLLSDSGFYLCARRETAYNEQFFGPGTRLTVL.

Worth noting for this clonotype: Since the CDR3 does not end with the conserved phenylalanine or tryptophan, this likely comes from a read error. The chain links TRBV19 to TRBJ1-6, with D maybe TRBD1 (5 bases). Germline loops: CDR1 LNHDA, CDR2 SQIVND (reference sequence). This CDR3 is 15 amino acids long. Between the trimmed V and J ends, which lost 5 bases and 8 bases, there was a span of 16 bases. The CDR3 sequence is CASSLPAGTHSPLHY. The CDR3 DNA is TGTGCCAGTAGTCTGCCTGCCGGGACGCATTCACCCCTCCACTAT.

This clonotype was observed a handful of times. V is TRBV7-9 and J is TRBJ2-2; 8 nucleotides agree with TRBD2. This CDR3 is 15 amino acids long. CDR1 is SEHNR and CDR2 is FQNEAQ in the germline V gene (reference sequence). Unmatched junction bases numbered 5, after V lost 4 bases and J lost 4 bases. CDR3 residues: CASSSTSVGTGELFF. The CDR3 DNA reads TGTGCCAGCAGCTCGACTAGCGTGGGCACCGGGGAGCTGTTTTTT.

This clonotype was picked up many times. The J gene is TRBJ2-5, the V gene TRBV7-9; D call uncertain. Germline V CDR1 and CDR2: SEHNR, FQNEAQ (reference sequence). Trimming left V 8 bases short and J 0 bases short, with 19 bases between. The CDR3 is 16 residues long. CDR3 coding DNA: TGTGCCAGCGCGGCGGTGGGCCGGCTAGACCAAGAGACCCAGTACTTC. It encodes CASAAVGRLDQETQYF. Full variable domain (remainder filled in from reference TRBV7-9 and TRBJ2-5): DTGVSQNPRHKITKRGQNVTFRCDPISEHNRLYWYRQTLGQGPEFLTYFQNEAQLEKSRLLSDRFSAERPKGSFSTLEIQRTEQGDSAMYLCASAAVGRLDQETQYFGPGTRLLVL.

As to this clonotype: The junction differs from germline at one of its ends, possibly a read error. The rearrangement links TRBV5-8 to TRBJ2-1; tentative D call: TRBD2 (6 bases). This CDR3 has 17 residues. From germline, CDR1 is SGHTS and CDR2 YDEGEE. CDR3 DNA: TGTGCCAGCAGCCTCTATTGGCGGGACCTCTCCTACAATGAACAGTTCTTC. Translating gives CASSLYWRDLSYNEQFF.

This CDR3 reads CASSIEDAGSSGNTIYF. CDR3 DNA sequence: TGTGCCAGTAGTATCGAGGACGCAGGGTCGTCTGGAAACACCATATATTTT. V is TRBV19 and J is TRBJ1-3; D perhaps matches TRBD1 (5 bases). V was clipped by 3 bases and J by 1 base, with 16 bases between them. The germline gives CDR1 LNHDA, CDR2 SQIVND (reference sequence). The CDR3 contains 17 residues.

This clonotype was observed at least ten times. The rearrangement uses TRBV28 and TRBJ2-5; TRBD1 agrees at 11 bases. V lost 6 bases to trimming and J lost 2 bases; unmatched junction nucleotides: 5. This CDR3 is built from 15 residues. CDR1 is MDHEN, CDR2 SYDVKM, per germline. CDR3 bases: TGTGCCAGCAGAGCCGGGACAGGGGGACAAGAGACCCAGTACTTC. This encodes CASRAGTGGQETQYF.

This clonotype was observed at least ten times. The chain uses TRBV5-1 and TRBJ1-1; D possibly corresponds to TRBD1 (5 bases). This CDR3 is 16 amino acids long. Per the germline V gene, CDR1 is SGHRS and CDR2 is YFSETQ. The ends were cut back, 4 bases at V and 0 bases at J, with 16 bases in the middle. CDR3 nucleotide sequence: TGCGCCAGCAGCCCAGCGACAGTTACCATGAACACTGAAGCTTTCTTT. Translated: CASSPATVTMNTEAFF.

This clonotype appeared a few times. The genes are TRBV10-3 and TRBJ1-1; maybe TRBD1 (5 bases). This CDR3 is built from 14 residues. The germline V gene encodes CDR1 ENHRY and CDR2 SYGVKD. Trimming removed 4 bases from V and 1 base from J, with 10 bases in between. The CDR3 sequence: CAISGAGWNTEAFF. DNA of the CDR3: TGTGCCATCAGTGGGGCAGGGTGGAACACTGAAGCTTTCTTT.

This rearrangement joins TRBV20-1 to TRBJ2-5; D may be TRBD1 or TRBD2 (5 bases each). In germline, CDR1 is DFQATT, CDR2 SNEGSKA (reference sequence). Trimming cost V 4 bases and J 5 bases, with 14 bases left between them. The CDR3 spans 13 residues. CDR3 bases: TGCAGTGCTACGGGACCGCGAGGGGAGACCCAGTACTTC. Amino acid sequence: CSATGPRGETQYF.

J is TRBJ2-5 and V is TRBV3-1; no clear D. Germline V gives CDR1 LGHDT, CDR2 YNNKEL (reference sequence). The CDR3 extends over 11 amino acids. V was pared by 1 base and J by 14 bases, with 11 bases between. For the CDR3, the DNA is TGTGCCAGCAGCCAAGCCGTGTGGCATTACTTC. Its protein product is CASSQAVWHYF.

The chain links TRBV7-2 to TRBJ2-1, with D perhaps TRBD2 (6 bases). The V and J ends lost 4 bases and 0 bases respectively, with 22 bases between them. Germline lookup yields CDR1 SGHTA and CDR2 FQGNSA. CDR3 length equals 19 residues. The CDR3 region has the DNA TGTGCCAGCAGCTGGGGGGACTTTTTCACGAAAAGCTCCTACAATGAGCAGTTCTTC. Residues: CASSWGDFFTKSSYNEQFF. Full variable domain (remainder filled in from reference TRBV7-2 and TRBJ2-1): GAGVSQSPSNKVTEKGKDVELRCDPISGHTALYWYRQSLGQGLEFLIYFQGNSAPDKSGLPSDRFSAERTGGSVSTLTIQRTQQEDSAVYLCASSWGDFFTKSSYNEQFFGPGTRLTVL.

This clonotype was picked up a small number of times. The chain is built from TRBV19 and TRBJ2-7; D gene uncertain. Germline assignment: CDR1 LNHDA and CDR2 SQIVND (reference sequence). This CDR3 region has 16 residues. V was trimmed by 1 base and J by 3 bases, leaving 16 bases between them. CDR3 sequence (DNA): TGTGCCAGTAGTATAGGACCGAATAGAGACCGCTACGAGCAGTACTTC. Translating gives CASSIGPNRDRYEQYF.

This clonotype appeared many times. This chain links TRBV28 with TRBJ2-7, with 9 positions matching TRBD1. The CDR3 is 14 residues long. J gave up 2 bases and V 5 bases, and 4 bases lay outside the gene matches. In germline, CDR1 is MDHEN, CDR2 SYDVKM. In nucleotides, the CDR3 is TGTGCCAGCAGTAACGGACAGGGGACCTACGAGCAGTACTTC. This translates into CASSNGQGTYEQYF.

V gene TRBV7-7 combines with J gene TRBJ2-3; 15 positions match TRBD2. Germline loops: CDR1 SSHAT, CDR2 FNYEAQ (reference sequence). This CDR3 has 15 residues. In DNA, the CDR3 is TGTGCTAGCGCACGGGGACTAGCGGGAGGAGATACGCAGTATTTT. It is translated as CASARGLAGGDTQYF.

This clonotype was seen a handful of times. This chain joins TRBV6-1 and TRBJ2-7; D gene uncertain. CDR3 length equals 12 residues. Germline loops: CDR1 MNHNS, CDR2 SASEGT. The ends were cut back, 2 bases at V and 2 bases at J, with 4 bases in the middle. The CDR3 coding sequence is TGTGCCAGCAGTGAATTCGCCTACGAGCAGTACTTC. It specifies CASSEFAYEQYF.

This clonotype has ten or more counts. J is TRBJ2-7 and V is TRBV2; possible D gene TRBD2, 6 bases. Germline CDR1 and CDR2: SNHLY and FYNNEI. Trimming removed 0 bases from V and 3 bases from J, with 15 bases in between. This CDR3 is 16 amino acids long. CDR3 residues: CASSEAGGYGDYEQYF. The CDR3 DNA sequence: TGTGCCAGCAGTGAAGCCGGAGGGTATGGAGACTACGAGCAGTACTTC.

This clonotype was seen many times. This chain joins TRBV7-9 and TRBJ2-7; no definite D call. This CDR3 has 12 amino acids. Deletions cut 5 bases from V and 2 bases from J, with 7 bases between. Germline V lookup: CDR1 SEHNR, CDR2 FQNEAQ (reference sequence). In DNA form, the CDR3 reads TGTGCCAGCAGCCCAGAAACCTACGAGCAGTACTTC. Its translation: CASSPETYEQYF.

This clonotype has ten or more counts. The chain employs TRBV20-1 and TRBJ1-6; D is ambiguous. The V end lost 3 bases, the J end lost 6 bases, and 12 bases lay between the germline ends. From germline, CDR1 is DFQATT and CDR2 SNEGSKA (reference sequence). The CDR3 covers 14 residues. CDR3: CSASQLLTNSPLHF. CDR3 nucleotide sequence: TGCAGTGCTAGCCAGCTATTAACTAATTCACCCCTCCACTTT.

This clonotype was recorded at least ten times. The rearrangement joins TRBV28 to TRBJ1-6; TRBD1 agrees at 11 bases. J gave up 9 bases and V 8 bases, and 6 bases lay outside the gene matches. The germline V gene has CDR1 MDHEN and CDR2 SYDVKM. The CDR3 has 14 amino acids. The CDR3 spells CASSPGTGGSPLHF. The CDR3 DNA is TGTGCCAGCTCTCCTGGGACAGGGGGTTCACCCCTCCACTTT.

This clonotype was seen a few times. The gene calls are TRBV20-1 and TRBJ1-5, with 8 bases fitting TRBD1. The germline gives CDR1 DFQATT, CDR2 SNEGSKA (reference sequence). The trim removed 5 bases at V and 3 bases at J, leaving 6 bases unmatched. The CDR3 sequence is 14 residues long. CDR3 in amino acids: CSASRQGFNQPQHF. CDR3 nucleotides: TGCAGTGCTTCCAGACAGGGGTTCAATCAGCCCCAGCATTTT.

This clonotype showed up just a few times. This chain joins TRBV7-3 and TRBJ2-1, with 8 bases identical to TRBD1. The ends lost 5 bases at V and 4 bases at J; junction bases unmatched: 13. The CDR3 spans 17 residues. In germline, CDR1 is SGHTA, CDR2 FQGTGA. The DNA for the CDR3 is TGTGCCAGCAGCCCCCACATACGGACAGGGCTATACAATGAGCAGTTCTTC. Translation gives CASSPHIRTGLYNEQFF. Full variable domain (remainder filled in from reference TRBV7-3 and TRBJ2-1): GAGVSQTPSNKVTEKGKYVELRCDPISGHTALYWYRQSLGQGPEFLIYFQGTGAADDSGLPNDRFFAVRPEGSVSTLKIQRTERGDSAVYLCASSPHIRTGLYNEQFFGPGTRLTVL.